This TCR beta chain stems from a study of T cells in Graves' hyperthyroidism and ophthalmopathy. In the case of this clonotype: A read error may account for a junction end that differs from germline.

Researchers took RNA transcripts and amplified the TCR beta CDR3 regions from them. Initially, a first-round RT-PCR of the TCR CDR3 employed the HTBI primer set. TCRdb reprocessed the multiplex PCR reads with MiXCR, giving one entry per CDR3 protein. The table shows a few hundred thousand distinct CDR3 sequences, with 15% occurring only once. CDR3 size: 14 residues. Germline V gene lookup returns CDR1 DFQATT and CDR2 SNEGSKA (reference sequence). The J gene is TRBJ1-1, the V gene TRBV20-1, with 7 bases lining up with TRBD1. The clonotype comes from a woman in her twenties or thirties with Graves' hyperthyroidism. The sequencing input was blood. CDR3 residues: CSASSRGYRTEASF. The DNA for the CDR3 is TGCAGTGCTAGCAGCAGGGGGTACCGCACTGAAGCTTCCTTT.